In its sample, the clone carrying this T cell receptor (beta chain) was seen once. Its antigen is unidentified. Clones were sequenced by immunoSEQ multiplex PCR, and TCRdb holds only the in-frame ones, with some missing. The table shows 200,000 to 250,000 clones, with over 65% occurring only once. This specimen comes from a study of cytomegalovirus exposure and HLA in healthy donors. Turning to the study itself: The same platform as the approximately 730 first-cohort repertoires was used for the 95 to 150 validation repertoires, a later analysis reported. The study, taken as a whole, reports: According to a later analysis, TCR clusters from the first cohort tended to co-occur in the roughly 110 validation repertoires. The CMV antigen specificity of a few CMV-associated chains was confirmed through in vitro analysis.

This sequence was found in a woman aged 18-35 years in good health and CMV-seronegative. Sequenced material: PBMCs.

CDR3 sequence reads: CASSPETGETQYF. The DNA for the CDR3 is TGTGCCAGCAGCCCCGAGACAGGGGAGACCCAGTACTTC. V and J are TRBV2 and TRBJ2-5; 7 bases match TRBD1. The CDR3 runs 13 residues. Germline assignment: CDR1 SNHLY and CDR2 FYNNEI. J lost 5 bases, V lost 6 bases, and 6 bases had no gene match.